This TCR beta chain emerged from a study of blood T cells in healthy people across ages. The study's findings and limits: When set beside aged donors, long-lived donors presented more naive CD4+ cells and higher diversity.

A sample-barcoded 5' primer and a J-beta primer mix were used in a second PCR of roughly 6 to 12 cycles. TCRdb redid the calling of the 5' RACE reads with MiXCR, one entry per CDR3 protein. The data show 1.5 million to 2 million distinct CDR3 sequences, about 50% seen once. Looked up from germline, CDR1 is MNHEY and CDR2 is SMNVEV (reference sequence). The CDR3 length is 15 residues. The junction had 11 bases not matched to a gene; V was cut back by 1 base and J by 13 bases. The sample holds a few counts of this clonotype. Antigen unknown. The rearrangement uses TRBV27 and TRBJ2-4; 9 bases are shared with TRBD2. Sequences were obtained from blood. The clonotype comes from a woman between 40 and 55 years old in good health. The DNA of the CDR3 is TGTGCCAGCAGTTTATTCGGCGGGGGGGCGGAGGAGCAGTACTTC. Translation gives CASSLFGGGAEEQYF.